This note documents a single TCR beta chain sequence. A read error may produce the germline difference seen at one junction end. The data originate from a study of tumor-infiltrating lymphocytes in primary liver carcinoma. About the research overall: Those enrolled were patients of both sexes, who were aged 30 to 69 years. The study reported T1-T3 N0M0 tumors spanning 4.2 to 10 cm.

Joint extraction of RNA and DNA used about 17-31 mg of bulk tissue that was unsorted. Samples came from superior, inferior, lateral poles and tumor centre. Production of TCR beta cDNA used around 500 ng total RNA together with a constant-region primer. Investigators got TCR beta libraries out of three nested multiplex PCR rounds, done with slightly modified ARM-PCR. A single record per CDR3 protein comes from TCRdb applying MiXCR to the multiplex PCR reads. The sample shows 100,000 to 150,000 distinct CDR3 sequences, around 64% of them seen only once. Sequencing input: liver tumor tissue from sampling region 3. Documented subset: tumor region T3, left-lateral pole. This TCR derives from a woman aged 60-70 years with primary liver carcinoma and hepatitis B virus infection.

The CDR3 sequence: CGVDLATQETQYF. The CDR3 DNA sequence: TGCGGCGTGGACCTAGCGACTCAAGAGACTCAGTACTTC. This rearrangement joins TRBV29-1 to TRBJ2-5, with a possible D match to TRBD2 (6 bases). The CDR3 covers 13 residues. Germline loops: CDR1 SQVTM, CDR2 ANQGSEA.